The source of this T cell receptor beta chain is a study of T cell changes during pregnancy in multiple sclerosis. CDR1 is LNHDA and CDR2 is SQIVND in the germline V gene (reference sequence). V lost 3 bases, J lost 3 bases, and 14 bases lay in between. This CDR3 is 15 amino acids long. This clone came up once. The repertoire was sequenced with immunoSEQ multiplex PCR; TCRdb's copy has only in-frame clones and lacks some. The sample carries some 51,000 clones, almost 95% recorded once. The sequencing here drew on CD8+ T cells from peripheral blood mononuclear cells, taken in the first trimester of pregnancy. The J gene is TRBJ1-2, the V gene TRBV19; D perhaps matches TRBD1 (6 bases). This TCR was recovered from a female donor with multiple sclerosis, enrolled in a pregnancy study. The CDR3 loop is CASSIRGAPDYGYTF. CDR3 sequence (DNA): TGTGCCAGTAGTATCCGGGGGGCGCCGGACTATGGCTACACCTTC.